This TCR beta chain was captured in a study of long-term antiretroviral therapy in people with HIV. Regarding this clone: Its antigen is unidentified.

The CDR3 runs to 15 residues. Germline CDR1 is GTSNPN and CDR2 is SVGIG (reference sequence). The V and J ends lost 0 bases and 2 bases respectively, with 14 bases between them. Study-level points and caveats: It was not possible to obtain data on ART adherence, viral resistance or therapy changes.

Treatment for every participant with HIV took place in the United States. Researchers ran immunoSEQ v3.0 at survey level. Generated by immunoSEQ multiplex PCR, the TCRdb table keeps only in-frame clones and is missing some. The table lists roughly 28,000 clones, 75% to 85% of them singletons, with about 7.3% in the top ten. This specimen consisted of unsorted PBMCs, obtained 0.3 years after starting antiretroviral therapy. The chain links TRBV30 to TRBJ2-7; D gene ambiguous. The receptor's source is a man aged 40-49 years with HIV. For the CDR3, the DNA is TGTGCCTGGAGTGTAGGCCTTCTAGGTACCTACGAGCAGTACTTC. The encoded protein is CAWSVGLLGTYEQYF.